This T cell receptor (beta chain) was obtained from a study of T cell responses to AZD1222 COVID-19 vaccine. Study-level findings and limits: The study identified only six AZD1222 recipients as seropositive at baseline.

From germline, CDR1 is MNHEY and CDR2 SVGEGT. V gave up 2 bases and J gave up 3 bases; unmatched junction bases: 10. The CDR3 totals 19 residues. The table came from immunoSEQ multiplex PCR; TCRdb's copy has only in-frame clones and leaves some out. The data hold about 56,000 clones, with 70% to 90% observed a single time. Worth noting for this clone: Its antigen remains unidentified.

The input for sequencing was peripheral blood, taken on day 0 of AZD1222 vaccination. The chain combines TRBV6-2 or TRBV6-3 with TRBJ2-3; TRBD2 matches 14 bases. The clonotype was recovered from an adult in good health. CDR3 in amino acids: CASSYASTSGRGSTDTQYF. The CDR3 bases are TGTGCCAGCAGTTACGCCTCGACTAGCGGGAGGGGGAGTACAGATACGCAGTATTTT.